Following are 30 T cell receptor beta chains from one sample sequenced in a study of radiation and T cells in renal cell carcinoma. Indicated time point: blood 2 weeks post-SBRT. The treatment denotes: 15 Gy SBRT to primary tumor, nephrectomy 4 weeks later. The protocol was immunoSEQ multiplex PCR, while the TCRdb copy is restricted to in-frame clones and leaves out a portion. There are more than 100,000 clones in the sample; about 88% occur only once, and about 5% lies in the top ten. This specimen was blood, taken from a patient whose treatment included radiotherapy and nephrectomy. The source is a woman between 65 and 79 years old with renal cell carcinoma.

This sequence joins TRBV9 and TRBJ2-1; 10 bases align to TRBD2. This CDR3 is built from 15 residues. Germline CDR1 SGDLS, CDR2 YYNGEE. Trimming removed 2 bases from V and 6 bases from J; junction bases left unmatched: 5. CDR3 in amino acids: CASSVGAGGPNEQFF. The CDR3 nucleotides are TGTGCCAGCAGCGTGGGAGCGGGGGGGCCCAATGAGCAGTTCTTC.

V and J are TRBV5-5 and TRBJ1-4; D may be TRBD1 (6 bases). The CDR3 consists of 14 residues. CDR1 is SGHKS, CDR2 YYEKEE, per germline (reference sequence). V was shortened by 4 bases and J by 0 bases, with 7 bases between the two germline ends. The CDR3 here is CASSPGATNEKLFF. The CDR3 coding sequence is TGTGCCAGCAGCCCAGGGGCAACTAATGAAAAACTGTTTTTT.

The chain recombines TRBV2 with TRBJ1-3, with D possibly being TRBD1 (5 bases). The ends were cut back, 3 bases at V and 0 bases at J, with 9 bases in the middle. Germline V lookup: CDR1 SNHLY, CDR2 FYNNEI. This CDR3 contains 15 residues. The DNA for the CDR3 is TGTGCCAGCAGTGAGAGACAGTTCTCTGGAAACACCATATATTTT. It translates to CASSERQFSGNTIYF. Variable domain in full (rest from reference TRBV2 and TRBJ1-3): EPEVTQTPSHQVTQMGQEVILRCVPISNHLYFYWYRQILGQKVEFLVSFYNNEISEKSEIFDDQFSVERPDGSNFTLKIRSTKLEDSAMYFCASSERQFSGNTIYFGEGSWLTVV.

V usage is TRBV16 and J usage is TRBJ1-1; D may be TRBD1 (5 bases). This CDR3 contains 15 residues. V was cut by 0 bases and J by 5 bases, with 13 bases left in between. CDR1 and CDR2 (germline): KGHSY, FQNENV. The CDR3 DNA reads as TGTGCCAGCAGCCAATCACCCGGGGGTGGAACTGAAGCTTTCTTT. Protein product: CASSQSPGGGTEAFF.

CDR3 bases: TGTGCCAGCAGATGGGGTAATCAGCCCCAGCATTTT. It is translated as CASRWGNQPQHF. The rearrangement uses TRBV27 and TRBJ1-5; D is undetermined. The germline gives CDR1 MNHEY, CDR2 SMNVEV (reference sequence). V was pared by 6 bases and J by 4 bases, with 7 bases between. The CDR3 has 12 amino acids.

The CDR3 DNA reads as TGTGCCAGCAGACCACCCGGTCAGACAGGGGTAGGCTACACCTTC. As protein: CASRPPGQTGVGYTF. The chain uses TRBV6-5 and TRBJ1-2, with 8 bases fitting TRBD1. J lost 8 bases, V lost 6 bases, and 14 bases had no gene match. In germline, CDR1 is MNHEY, CDR2 SVGAGI. This CDR3 region has 15 residues.

V and J are TRBV25-1 and TRBJ2-1; D is unclear. Germline CDR1 and CDR2: MGHDK and SYGVNS. The V gene lost 3 bases and the J gene lost 5 bases, with 11 bases spanning the gap. The CDR3 loop spans 14 amino acids. The CDR3 sequence: CASSEHTANNEQFF. CDR3 coding DNA: TGTGCCAGCAGTGAGCATACAGCTAACAATGAGCAGTTCTTC.

V gene TRBV4-3 combines with J gene TRBJ2-1; TRBD2 might be the D (5 bases). With 1 base removed from V and 9 bases from J, the gap between germline ends came to 16 bases. Germline CDR1 is LGHNA and CDR2 is YSLEER. The CDR3 is 15 residues long. The CDR3 region is CASSQAHKGDIEQFF. In nucleotides, the CDR3 is TGCGCCAGCAGCCAAGCGCATAAGGGAGACATTGAGCAGTTCTTC.

The chain joins TRBV19 to TRBJ1-4, with unresolved D. Germline CDR1 reads LNHDA; CDR2 reads SQIVND (reference sequence). Between the trimmed V and J ends, which lost 5 bases and 8 bases, there was a span of 21 bases. This CDR3 spans 16 amino acids. Here the CDR3 reads CASSPQPRPETEKLFF. The CDR3 DNA follows: TGTGCCAGTAGTCCCCAGCCCCGGCCCGAAACGGAAAAACTGTTTTTT. The full variable domain, rest sourced from reference TRBV19 and TRBJ1-4, is DGGITQSPKYLFRKEGQNVTLSCEQNLNHDAMYWYRQDPGQGLRLIYYSQIVNDFQKGDIAEGYSVSREKKESFPLTVTSAQKNPTAFYLCASSPQPRPETEKLFFGSGTQLSVL.

This clone came up a few times. The rearrangement uses TRBV7-8 and TRBJ1-5; 9 nucleotides align to TRBD1. Per germline, CDR1 SGHVS and CDR2 FQNEAQ. V lost 5 bases to trimming and J lost 6 bases; unmatched junction nucleotides: 5. There are 14 residues in the CDR3. This CDR3 reads CASSLGTGTQPQHF. The CDR3 DNA sequence: TGTGCCAGCAGCCTGGGGACAGGGACTCAGCCCCAGCATTTT.

CDR3 region: CASSDCWQVEDRDQPQHF. DNA of the CDR3: TGTGCCAGCAGTGACTGCTGGCAGGTGGAGGATCGGGATCAGCCCCAGCATTTT. The genes are TRBV6-4 and TRBJ1-5; no firm D call. CDR1 MRHNA and CDR2 SNTAGT come from the germline V gene. V gave up 1 base and J gave up 5 bases, with 21 bases separating them. The CDR3 sequence is 18 residues long.

The chain recombines TRBV5-6 with TRBJ2-5; 12 positions match TRBD2. Germline-derived CDR1 and CDR2 are SGHDT and YYEEEE. The V and J ends lost 3 bases and 5 bases, in that order; junction bases with no gene match: 5. The CDR3 consists of 15 residues. The CDR3 coding sequence is TGTGCCAGCAGCTCTCTAGCGGGGGGGTCGGAGACCCAGTACTTC. Translation: CASSSLAGGSETQYF.

The V gene is TRBV6-1, the J gene TRBJ2-7, with 8 positions matching TRBD1. CDR3 length: 14 amino acids. V lost 4 bases to trimming and J lost 6 bases; unmatched junction nucleotides: 8. CDR1 and CDR2 from the germline V gene are MNHNS and SASEGT. CDR3 bases: TGTGCCAGCAGTGGTAGACAGGGGTGGGGCGAGCAGTACTTC. It codes for CASSGRQGWGEQYF.

This clone has just one count. The rearrangement links TRBV19 to TRBJ1-2; TRBD1 agrees at 7 bases. The V and J ends lost 7 bases and 5 bases, in that order; junction bases with no gene match: 10. Germline CDR1 and CDR2: LNHDA and SQIVND (reference sequence). This CDR3 region has 14 residues. CDR3 in amino acids: CASTADRVSYGYTF. As DNA, the CDR3 is TGTGCCAGTACCGCAGACAGGGTTTCTTATGGCTACACCTTC.

The chain is built from TRBV5-4 and TRBJ1-3; TRBD1 agrees at 7 bases. V was clipped by 0 bases and J by 0 bases; unmatched bases: 0. Germline V CDR1 and CDR2: SGHNT, YYREEE (reference sequence). CDR3 size: 15 residues. This CDR3 is CASSLDRGSGNTIYF. CDR3 DNA: TGTGCCAGCAGCTTGGACAGGGGCTCTGGAAACACCATATATTTT.

The rearrangement links TRBV7-2 to TRBJ2-7; 7 bases match TRBD1. J lost 0 bases, V lost 5 bases, and 10 bases had no gene match. Per the germline V gene, CDR1 is SGHTA and CDR2 is FQGNSA. The CDR3 has 16 amino acids. The CDR3 sequence: CASSPTFGTASYEQYF. The DNA of the CDR3 is TGTGCCAGCAGCCCGACCTTCGGGACAGCCTCCTACGAGCAGTACTTC. Filled out from reference TRBV7-2 and TRBJ2-7, the complete variable domain reads GAGVSQSPSNKVTEKGKDVELRCDPISGHTALYWYRQSLGQGLEFLIYFQGNSAPDKSGLPSDRFSAERTGGSVSTLTIQRTQQEDSAVYLCASSPTFGTASYEQYFGPGTRLTVT.

J is TRBJ2-3 and V is TRBV23-1, with D possibly being TRBD1 or TRBD2 (6 bases each). TRBV23-1 is an ORF for which the function is uncertain. V was cut by 0 bases and J by 5 bases, with 12 bases left in between. The CDR3 runs to 15 residues. CDR3 residues: CASSQSGGWGDTQYF. In nucleotides, the CDR3 is TGCGCCAGCAGTCAATCGGGGGGCTGGGGAGATACGCAGTATTTT.

The CDR3 DNA reads TGTGCCAGCTCACCACCGGCGGCTAAGCAGGAGACCCAGTACTTC. Its translation is CASSPPAAKQETQYF. This chain joins TRBV18 and TRBJ2-5; D is ambiguous. The CDR3 spans 15 residues. The germline V gene encodes CDR1 KGHSH and CDR2 LQKENI. The V and J ends lost 0 bases and 5 bases respectively, with 13 bases between them.

This clone came up once. This rearrangement joins TRBV6-5 to TRBJ1-2; D gene unclear. Germline lookup yields CDR1 MNHEY and CDR2 SVGAGI. The CDR3 extends over 16 amino acids. Trimming left V 4 bases short and J 0 bases short, with 15 bases between. CDR3 sequence (DNA): TGTGCCAGCAGTTGGTATGCCTGGGCCCCTAACTATGGCTACACCTTC. It codes for CASSWYAWAPNYGYTF.

J is TRBJ1-3 and V is TRBV2; D remains ambiguous. Per germline, CDR1 SNHLY and CDR2 FYNNEI. The CDR3 length is 14 residues. Trimming removed 6 bases from V and 3 bases from J, with 12 bases in between. CDR3 DNA sequence: TGTGCCAGCAGACCTTTCAGTGGTGGAAACACCATATATTTT. Translation gives CASRPFSGGNTIYF.

The V call is TRBV6-1, the J call TRBJ1-1, with D unresolved. V was clipped by 6 bases and J by 2 bases, with 4 bases between them. Germline CDR1 and CDR2: MNHNS and SASEGT. The CDR3 loop spans 11 amino acids. CDR3: CASRVNTEAFF. CDR3 in DNA: TGTGCCAGCAGGGTTAACACTGAAGCTTTCTTT.

Regarding this clone: The sample holds other DNA sequences that translate to the same CDR3. The V gene is TRBV10-3, the J gene TRBJ1-1, with D hard to call. Trimming left V 2 bases short and J 5 bases short, with 3 bases between. This CDR3 region has 11 residues. Germline V gives CDR1 ENHRY, CDR2 SYGVKD. DNA for the CDR3: TGTGCCATCAGTGAGGGGACTGAAGCTTTCTTT. Translating gives CAISEGTEAFF.

The rearrangement uses TRBV9 and TRBJ1-6, with D hard to call. CDR3 size: 13 residues. Germline CDR1 and CDR2: SGDLS and YYNGEE. With 4 bases removed from V and 9 bases from J, the gap between germline ends came to 11 bases. For the CDR3, the DNA is TGTGCCAGCAGCCCCCGGGAATTTTCACCCCTCCACTTT. Protein sequence: CASSPREFSPLHF. Using reference TRBV9 and TRBJ1-6 for the parts outside the CDR3, the full variable domain is DSGVTQTPKHLITATGQRVTLRCSPRSGDLSVYWYQQSLDQGLQFLIQYYNGEERAKGNILERFSAQQFPDLHSELNLSSLELGDSALYFCASSPREFSPLHFGNGTRLTVT.

J is TRBJ2-1 and V is TRBV10-1; 7 bases map to TRBD1. The CDR3 totals 14 residues. Losses at the gene ends were 5 bases for V and 3 bases for J; bases not matched to a gene: 4. Germline-derived CDR1 and CDR2 are WNHNN and SYGVQD (reference sequence). The CDR3 nucleotides read TGCGCCAGCAGTTCGAACAGGGGCTACAATGAGCAGTTCTTC. Amino acid sequence: CASSSNRGYNEQFF.

This chain connects TRBV2 to TRBJ1-3, with D hard to call. The V and J ends lost 6 bases and 4 bases respectively, with 10 bases between them. Germline V gene data show CDR1 as SNHLY and CDR2 as FYNNEI. The CDR3 contains 13 residues. CDR3 bases: TGTGCCAGCAGGGGAGGATACGGAAACACCATATATTTT. Its protein is CASRGGYGNTIYF.

The V gene is TRBV5-5, the J gene TRBJ2-3; TRBD1 matches 12 bases. This CDR3 is built from 16 residues. The V gene end was trimmed by 3 bases and the J gene end by 5 bases; junction bases not matched to a gene: 7. In germline, CDR1 is SGHKS, CDR2 YYEKEE (reference sequence). The DNA for the CDR3 is TGTGCCAGCAGCTCCCGGGACAGGGGGCAAATAGATACGCAGTATTTT. Its protein is CASSSRDRGQIDTQYF.

The CDR3 sequence: CASSVLASTDTQYF. In nucleotides, the CDR3 is TGCGCCAGCAGCGTCCTAGCGAGCACAGATACGCAGTATTTT. The rearrangement joins TRBV5-1 to TRBJ2-3, with a weak D call TRBD2 (6 bases). V dropped 4 bases and J dropped 0 bases, with 9 bases sitting between them. Germline lookup yields CDR1 SGHRS and CDR2 YFSETQ. The CDR3 totals 14 residues. Complete variable domain (other parts from reference TRBV5-1 and TRBJ2-3): KAGVTQTPRYLIKTRGQQVTLSCSPISGHRSVSWYQQTPGQGLQFLFEYFSETQRNKGNFPGRFSGRQFSNSRSEMNVSTLELGDSALYLCASSVLASTDTQYFGPGTRLTVL.

This chain joins TRBV5-4 and TRBJ2-5, with 14 bases aligning to TRBD2. The trim removed 4 bases at V and 5 bases at J, leaving 10 bases unmatched. The CDR3 extends over 17 amino acids. CDR1 is SGHNT and CDR2 is YYREEE in the germline V gene (reference sequence). The CDR3 nucleotides read TGTGCCAGCAGCCCCCAAGGACTAGCGGGGGGCCGGGAGACCCAGTACTTC. Translating it yields CASSPQGLAGGRETQYF.

The rearrangement joins TRBV7-9 to TRBJ1-3; TRBD1 matches at 7 bases. V shed 2 bases, J shed 2 bases, and the junction held 6 bases outside the gene matches. The V gene's germline CDR1 is SEHNR and CDR2 FQNEAQ (reference sequence). The CDR3 runs to 16 residues. CDR3 coding DNA: TGTGCCAGCAGCTTATGGGGTAGGGGGCCTGGAAACACCATATATTTT. The encoded protein is CASSLWGRGPGNTIYF.

This clone was seen once. The CDR3 here is CASSVSARVEEAFF. In DNA, the CDR3 is TGTGCCAGCAGCGTATCAGCCAGGGTTGAAGAAGCTTTCTTT. The chain has TRBV9 and TRBJ1-1; D perhaps matches TRBD1 (5 bases). The CDR3 sequence is 14 residues long. Germline assignment: CDR1 SGDLS and CDR2 YYNGEE. V lost 1 base and J lost 8, with 15 bases in between.